This T cell receptor beta chain was documented in a study of early T cells in non-severe SARS-CoV-2 infection. This CDR3 is 14 amino acids long. The V gene lost 1 base and the J gene lost 2 bases, with 7 bases spanning the gap. The germline gives CDR1 LGHDT, CDR2 YNNKEL (reference sequence). TCRdb re-called the 5' RACE reads through MiXCR, storing one row per CDR3 protein. The repertoire includes around 61,000 distinct CDR3 sequences, more than 10% of them detected once, and 1.5% to 2% sits in the top ten. This clonotype was counted at least ten times. The sequenced material came from whole blood. The chain combines TRBV3-1 with TRBJ2-3; no definite D call. The clonotype originates from an adult who was a healthcare worker with PCR-confirmed SARS-CoV-2 infection or an uninfected control (not recorded which). This CDR3 is CASSQGGPTDTQYF. The DNA of the CDR3 is TGTGCCAGCAGCCAAGGAGGACCCACAGATACGCAGTATTTT.